This T cell receptor beta chain comes out of a study of T cell responses to AZD1222 COVID-19 vaccine. General observations from the study: As reported, nearly half of all spike-specific TCRs target variant regions that are unmutated. Repertoires were collected only later (after the peak T cell response had occurred). Across the whole spike, CD4 TCRs peaked at regions 160-218 and 743-854.

The germline V gene encodes CDR1 GTSNPN and CDR2 SVGIG (reference sequence). The CDR3 runs 12 residues. The trim removed 5 bases at V and 6 bases at J, leaving 5 bases unmatched. Clones were read by immunoSEQ multiplex PCR, and TCRdb kept only the in-frame ones, dropping some. The data hold about 81,000 clones, with 90% to 95% observed a single time. Comment on this clone: Its antigen is still unknown.

The TCR comes from an adult who received the AZD1222 COVID-19 vaccine. J is TRBJ2-7 and V is TRBV30, with 9 positions matching TRBD1. The material sequenced was peripheral blood, taken 28 days after the second AZD1222 dose. CDR3: CAWGGQGFEQYF. CDR3 DNA sequence: TGTGCCTGGGGGGGACAGGGATTCGAGCAGTACTTC.